The rows below give T cell receptor beta chains drawn from one sample of a study of blood T cell repertoires in COVID-19. Generated by immunoSEQ multiplex PCR, the TCRdb table keeps only in-frame clones and is missing some. The sample shows hundreds of thousands of clones, 80% to 90% of them seen only once. The sequenced sample consisted of peripheral blood. The origin of the receptors is a woman aged 70 to 79 with COVID-19, enrolled during active disease. CDR3s include the opening cysteine and the closing phenylalanine or tryptophan. D genes are given only for firm matches. The size entry is marked missing in some rows and otherwise reads once, few, many or a size class.

CDR3nt | CDR3aa | len | v_gene | abundance | d_gene | j_gene
TGCGCCAGCAGCCCCGGGACAGGGGATGAAAAACTGTTTTTT | CASSPGTGDEKLFF | 14 | TRBV5-1 | . | TRBD1 | TRBJ1-4
TGTGCCTGGGCCCCCTGGTGGGAGACAGAGACCCAGTACTTC | CAWAPWWETETQYF | 14 | TRBV30 | . | . | TRBJ2-5
TGTGCCAGCACCCGGGGGGTGAGCACTGAAGCTTTCTTT | CASTRGVSTEAFF | 13 | TRBV2 | . | . | TRBJ1-1
TGTGCCAGCAGCCTACAGGAGAACACTGAAGCTTTCTTT | CASSLQENTEAFF | 13 | TRBV7-8 | . | . | TRBJ1-1
TGTGCCGGCTACCCGGGACTAGCCTTTTATGAGCAGTTCTTC | CAGYPGLAFYEQFF | 14 | TRBV9 | . | TRBD2 | TRBJ2-1
TGCGCCAGCAGCCAAGAGGGGGCAGGGGGTAGGAATGAGCAGTTCTTC | CASSQEGAGGRNEQFF | 16 | TRBV4-3 | once | TRBD1 | TRBJ2-1
TGTGCCAGCAGCTTAGGGACAGGTGGGGAAAAACTGTTTTTT | CASSLGTGGEKLFF | 14 | TRBV7-9 | . | TRBD1 | TRBJ1-4
TGCGCCAGCAGCCGGGGACTACTTGAGGATGAGCAGTTCTTC | CASSRGLLEDEQFF | 14 | TRBV5-1 | . | TRBD2 | TRBJ2-1
TGCAGCGTTGGTGCAGGGGGGAGTCAGCCCCAGCATTTT | CSVGAGGSQPQHF | 13 | TRBV29-1 | . | TRBD1 | TRBJ1-5
TGTGCCAGTAGTATCCTCCCCGGGACAGGGTCCCACAGGGCTTTCTTT | CASSILPGTGSHRAFF | 16 | TRBV19 | . | TRBD1 | TRBJ1-1
TGTGCCAGCAGTGAGTGGACAGGGGGCGGCTACACCTTC | CASSEWTGGGYTF | 13 | TRBV6-1 | . | TRBD1 | TRBJ1-2
TGTGCCAGCAGCCAAGAGGAACGGACTAGCGCCTATAGTTTCGGGGAGCTGTTTTTT | CASSQEERTSAYSFGELFF | 19 | TRBV3-1/TRBV3-2 | . | TRBD2 | TRBJ2-2
TGCGCCAGCAGCTTGGATTTCTCTTCCTCCTACGAGCAGTACTTC | CASSLDFSSSYEQYF | 15 | TRBV5-1 | . | . | TRBJ2-7
TGTGCCAGTAGTATTAGGGGGCAGCCCTACGAGCAGTACTTC | CASSIRGQPYEQYF | 14 | TRBV19 | . | TRBD1 | TRBJ2-7
TGTGCCAGCACCCTGCAGGGGGCGGGAGAAAAACTGTTTTTT | CASTLQGAGEKLFF | 14 | TRBV5-4 | . | TRBD1 | TRBJ1-4
TGTGCCAGCAGTTACCCCGGGGGTGGCTACACCTTC | CASSYPGGGYTF | 12 | TRBV6-5 | . | . | TRBJ1-2
TGTGCCAGCAGCCAAGATTTGACAGGGGGCCAAGAGACCCAGTACTTC | CASSQDLTGGQETQYF | 16 | TRBV3-1/TRBV3-2 | . | TRBD1 | TRBJ2-5
TGTGCCAGCAGTGCTCGACAGGGGTACACTGAAGCTTTCTTT | CASSARQGYTEAFF | 14 | TRBV2 | . | TRBD1 | TRBJ1-1
TGTGCCAGTAGTATAGATCAGGGGGGAACTGAGCAGTTCTTC | CASSIDQGGTEQFF | 14 | TRBV19 | . | . | TRBJ2-1
TGTGCCAGCAGCCAAGAGGGGTTCGGGGTGAAGAGTGTAAACACCATATATTTT | CASSQEGFGVKSVNTIYF | 18 | TRBV3-1/TRBV3-2 | . | . | TRBJ1-3
TGTGCCAGTAGTATAGTAGGGGGAACTGGGGCCAACGTCCTGACTTTC | CASSIVGGTGANVLTF | 16 | TRBV19 | . | . | TRBJ2-6
TGTGCCAGCAGCATTGCCTCCAGCGGGGGCACAGATACGCAGTATTTT | CASSIASSGGTDTQYF | 16 | TRBV11-2 | once | TRBD2 | TRBJ2-3
TGTGCCACCAGTGATTTGGGGGGCGCGAACACTGAAGCTTTCTTT | CATSDLGGANTEAFF | 15 | TRBV24-1 | . | . | TRBJ1-1
TGTGCCAGCTCACCACTCCCTATAGCCCCGAACACCGGGGAGCTGTTTTTT | CASSPLPIAPNTGELFF | 17 | TRBV18 | . | . | TRBJ2-2
TGTGCCAGCAGCTTAAAGGGTTTACGGGGGGGCCCGAGAGATACGCAGTATTTT | CASSLKGLRGGPRDTQYF | 18 | TRBV7-2 | . | TRBD2 | TRBJ2-3
TGTGCCAGCTCACCACGTCTAGCGGGGGGGCAAGAGACCCAGTACTTC | CASSPRLAGGQETQYF | 16 | TRBV18 | . | TRBD2 | TRBJ2-5
TGCGCCAGCAGCCAATACTCTAATGCCTACGAGCAGTACTTC | CASSQYSNAYEQYF | 14 | TRBV4-3 | . | . | TRBJ2-7
TGTGCCAGCAGCCCCCAGACAGGCGGCAATCAGCCCCAGCATTTT | CASSPQTGGNQPQHF | 15 | TRBV7-6 | . | . | TRBJ1-5
TGTGCCAGCAGCGGGAACAGGGGTCCTACTAACTATGGCTACACCTTC | CASSGNRGPTNYGYTF | 16 | TRBV9 | . | TRBD1 | TRBJ1-2
TGTGCCAGCAGTTACTCCCCCGGGACACCAAGCGGGGATGGAAATACGCAGTATTTT | CASSYSPGTPSGDGNTQYF | 19 | TRBV6-2/TRBV6-3 | . | . | TRBJ2-3
TGCGCCAGCAGCGTATGGACAGGGGGCAATCAGCCCCAGCATTTT | CASSVWTGGNQPQHF | 15 | TRBV5-1 | . | TRBD1 | TRBJ1-5
TGTGCCAGCAGCCCCCTCGTGAACACTGAAGCTTTCTTT | CASSPLVNTEAFF | 13 | TRBV6-1 | . | . | TRBJ1-1
TGTGCCAGCAGCTGGGGGGAGGTAGAACAAGAGACCCAGTACTTC | CASSWGEVEQETQYF | 15 | TRBV5-8 | . | . | TRBJ2-5
TGTGCCAGCAGCAATCCCCTCGGGGACAGGGTCTCTGGAAACACCATATATTTT | CASSNPLGDRVSGNTIYF | 18 | TRBV21-1 | . | . | TRBJ1-3
TGTGCCAGCAGCCCCATAGCAGGGTCCAACGAGCAGTACTTC | CASSPIAGSNEQYF | 14 | TRBV6-5 | . | . | TRBJ2-7
TGTGCCTGGAGTGGAAGGACAGGGAGAAGGACAGATACGCAGTATTTT | CAWSGRTGRRTDTQYF | 16 | TRBV30 | . | TRBD1 | TRBJ2-3
TGTGCCGGCCCCGGGACAGACTACGGAAACACCATATATTTT | CAGPGTDYGNTIYF | 14 | TRBV5-8 | once | TRBD1 | TRBJ1-3
TGCGCCAGCAGCTTGGAGGCAGGGTATGGCTACACCTTC | CASSLEAGYGYTF | 13 | TRBV5-1 | . | . | TRBJ1-2
TGTGCCAGTAGCCCGGACAATATCAGCTCCTATAATTCACCCCTCCACTTT | CASSPDNISSYNSPLHF | 17 | TRBV19 | . | . | TRBJ1-6
TGCAGCGTTGCAGGGGCCGTGGATGAAAAACTGTTTTTT | CSVAGAVDEKLFF | 13 | TRBV29-1 | . | . | TRBJ1-4
TGTGCCAGCAGCCATAGCGGGGGTGGCACCGGGGAGCTGTTTTTT | CASSHSGGGTGELFF | 15 | TRBV6-1 | once | TRBD2 | TRBJ2-2
TGTGCCAGCAGCAAACCGAAGACAGGAGTTAATGAAAAACTGTTTTTT | CASSKPKTGVNEKLFF | 16 | TRBV5-6 | . | . | TRBJ1-4
TGCGCCAGCAGCTTGAACAGGGGAAGCACTGAAGCTTTCTTT | CASSLNRGSTEAFF | 14 | TRBV5-1 | . | TRBD1 | TRBJ1-1
TGCGCCAGCAGCTTGGCAGGGGCCCCGGACGCAGATACGCAGTATTTT | CASSLAGAPDADTQYF | 16 | TRBV5-1 | few | . | TRBJ2-3
TGCGCCAGCAGTGAGCTGCAGATCAATTCACCCCTCCACTTT | CASSELQINSPLHF | 14 | TRBV10-1 | . | . | TRBJ1-6
TGTGCCAGCAGCTCTGGACTAACCGGGGAGCTGTTTTTT | CASSSGLTGELFF | 13 | TRBV7-3 | . | . | TRBJ2-2
TGTGCCAGCAGCTTGCAGGACAGGGTCCAAGAGACCCAGTACTTC | CASSLQDRVQETQYF | 15 | TRBV5-6 | few | TRBD1 | TRBJ2-5
TGTGCCAGTGGCACACAGGGGACCGGGGAGCTGTTTTTT | CASGTQGTGELFF | 13 | TRBV7-2 | . | TRBD1 | TRBJ2-2
TGTGCCAGCAGCACCCAATCAGGGAACACTGAAGCTTTCTTT | CASSTQSGNTEAFF | 14 | TRBV9 | . | . | TRBJ1-1
TGTGCCATCAGTGAGTCTGGAGGTCAGCCCCAGCATTTT | CAISESGGQPQHF | 13 | TRBV10-3 | . | . | TRBJ1-5